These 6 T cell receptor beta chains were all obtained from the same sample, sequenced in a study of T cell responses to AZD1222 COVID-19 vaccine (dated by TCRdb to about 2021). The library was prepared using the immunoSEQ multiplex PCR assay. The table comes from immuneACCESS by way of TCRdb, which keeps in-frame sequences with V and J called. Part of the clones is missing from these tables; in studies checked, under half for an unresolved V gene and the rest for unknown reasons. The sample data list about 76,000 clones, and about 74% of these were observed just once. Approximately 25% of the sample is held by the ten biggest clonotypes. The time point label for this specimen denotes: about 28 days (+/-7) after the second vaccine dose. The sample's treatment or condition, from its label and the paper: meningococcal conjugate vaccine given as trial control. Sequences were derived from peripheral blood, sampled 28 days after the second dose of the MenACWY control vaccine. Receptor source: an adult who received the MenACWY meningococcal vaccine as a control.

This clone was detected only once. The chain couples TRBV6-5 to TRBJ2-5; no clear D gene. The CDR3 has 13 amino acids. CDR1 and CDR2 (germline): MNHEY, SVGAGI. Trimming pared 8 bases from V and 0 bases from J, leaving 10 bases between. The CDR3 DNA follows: TGTGCCAGCGCGAAGGAAAACCAAGAGACCCAGTACTTC. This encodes CASAKENQETQYF.

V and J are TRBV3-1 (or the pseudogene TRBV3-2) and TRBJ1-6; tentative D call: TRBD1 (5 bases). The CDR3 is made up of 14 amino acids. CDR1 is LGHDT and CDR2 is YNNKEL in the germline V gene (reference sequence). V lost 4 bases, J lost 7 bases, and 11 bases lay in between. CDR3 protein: CASSRESGNSPLHF. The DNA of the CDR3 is TGTGCCAGCAGCCGCGAATCAGGGAATTCACCCCTCCACTTT.

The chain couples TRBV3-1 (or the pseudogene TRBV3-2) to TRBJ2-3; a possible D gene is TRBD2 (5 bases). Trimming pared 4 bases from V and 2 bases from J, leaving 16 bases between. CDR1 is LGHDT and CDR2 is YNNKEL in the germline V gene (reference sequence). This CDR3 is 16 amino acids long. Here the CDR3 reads CASSPRASTPTDTQYF. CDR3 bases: TGTGCCAGCAGCCCCCGGGCTAGCACGCCCACAGATACGCAGTATTTT.

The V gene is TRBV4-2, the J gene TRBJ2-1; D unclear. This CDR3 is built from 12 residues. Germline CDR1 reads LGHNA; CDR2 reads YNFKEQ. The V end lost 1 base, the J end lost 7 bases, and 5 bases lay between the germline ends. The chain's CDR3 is CASSQGGNEQFF. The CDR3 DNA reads TGTGCCAGCAGCCAAGGAGGAAATGAGCAGTTCTTC.

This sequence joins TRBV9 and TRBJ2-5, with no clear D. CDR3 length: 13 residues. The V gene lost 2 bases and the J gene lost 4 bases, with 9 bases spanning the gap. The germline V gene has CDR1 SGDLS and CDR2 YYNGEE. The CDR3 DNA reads TGTGCCAGCAGCGTCGGGTCCCTAGAGACCCAGTACTTC. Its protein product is CASSVGSLETQYF. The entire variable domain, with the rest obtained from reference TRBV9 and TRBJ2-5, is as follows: DSGVTQTPKHLITATGQRVTLRCSPRSGDLSVYWYQQSLDQGLQFLIQYYNGEERAKGNILERFSAQQFPDLHSELNLSSLELGDSALYFCASSVGSLETQYFGPGTRLLVL.

The CDR3 loop reads CASSSGTGALYSNQPQHF. The CDR3, as DNA: TGTGCCAGCAGTTCTGGGACAGGGGCCCTTTATAGCAATCAGCCCCAGCATTTT. The chain recombines TRBV28 with TRBJ1-5, with 10 bases lining up with TRBD1. Germline assignment: CDR1 MDHEN and CDR2 SYDVKM. The CDR3 consists of 18 residues. V lost 4 bases and J lost 0; bases outside the gene matches: 9.